Following are 4 T cell receptor beta chains from one sample sequenced in a study of blood T cell repertoires in COVID-19. The repertoire was sequenced with immunoSEQ multiplex PCR; TCRdb's copy has only in-frame clones and lacks some. This sample has 350,000 to 450,000 clones; 70% to 90% occur once, and the top ten carry roughly 2%. The sequenced sample was PBMCs or T cells enriched from blood (not recorded which). The source is a man in his forties in a cohort exposed to, infected with or recovered from COVID-19 (not recorded which).

The chain is built from TRBV9 and TRBJ1-2; 8 bases map to TRBD1. This CDR3 contains 14 residues. Germline CDR1 is SGDLS and CDR2 is YYNGEE. V trimming: 4 bases; J trimming: 4 bases; junction bases outside the gene matches: 6. CDR3 DNA: TGTGCCAGCAGCACATCGGGACAGGTCTATGGCTACACCTTC. Translating gives CASSTSGQVYGYTF.

The chain carries TRBV7-9 and TRBJ2-2, with 10 bases that match TRBD2. Germline V gene sequence: CDR1 SEHNR, CDR2 FQNEAQ (reference sequence). V lost 1 base, J lost 4 bases, and 6 bases stayed unmatched. The CDR3 runs 17 residues. The CDR3 DNA follows: TGTGCCAGCAGCTTAGTGGGGACTAGCGAGATCACCGGGGAGCTGTTTTTT. It yields the protein CASSLVGTSEITGELFF.

The genes are TRBV20-1 and TRBJ1-2, with a possible D match to TRBD1 (5 bases). The CDR3 extends over 16 amino acids. Trimming cost V 3 bases and J 0 bases, with 17 bases left between them. Germline V gives CDR1 DFQATT, CDR2 SNEGSKA (reference sequence). The DNA of the CDR3 is TGCAGTGCTAGTAGTCGGGGGGATAAAGCTAACTATGGCTACACCTTC. Its protein product is CSASSRGDKANYGYTF.

This clone has more than one count but fewer than ten. This chain joins TRBV4-1 and TRBJ2-5; 13 nucleotides match TRBD2. V shed 1 base, J shed 5 bases, and the junction held 16 bases outside the gene matches. Germline V CDR1 and CDR2: MGHRA, YSYEKL. The CDR3 runs to 20 residues. The CDR3 region is CASSQVGLAGVRGTWETQYF. The CDR3 coding sequence is TGCGCCAGCAGCCAAGTAGGACTAGCGGGAGTGCGAGGAACGTGGGAGACCCAGTACTTC.